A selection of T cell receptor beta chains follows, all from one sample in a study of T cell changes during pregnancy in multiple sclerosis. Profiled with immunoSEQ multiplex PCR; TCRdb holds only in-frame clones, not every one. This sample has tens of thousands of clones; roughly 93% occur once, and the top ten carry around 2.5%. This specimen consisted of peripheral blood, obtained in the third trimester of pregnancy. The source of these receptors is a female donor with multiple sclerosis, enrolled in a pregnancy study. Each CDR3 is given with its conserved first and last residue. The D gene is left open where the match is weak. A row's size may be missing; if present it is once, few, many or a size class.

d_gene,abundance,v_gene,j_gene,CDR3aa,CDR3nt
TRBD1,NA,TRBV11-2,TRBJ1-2,CASSGTRGRNYGYTF,TGTGCCAGCAGCGGCACCAGGGGGCGCAACTATGGCTACACCTTC
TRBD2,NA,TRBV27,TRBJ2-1,CASRNDSGGRGNEQFF,TGTGCCAGCCGAAACGATAGCGGGGGCCGGGGGAATGAGCAGTTCTTC
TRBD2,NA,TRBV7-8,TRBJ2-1,CASSFGLANEQFF,TGTGCCAGCAGCTTTGGACTAGCCAATGAGCAGTTCTTC
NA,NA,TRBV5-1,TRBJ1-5,CASSLSGQSNQPQHF,TGCGCCAGCAGCTTGTCGGGACAAAGCAATCAGCCCCAGCATTTT
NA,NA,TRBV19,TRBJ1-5,CASSIVNSYNQPQHF,TGTGCCAGTAGTATAGTTAACAGCTACAATCAGCCCCAGCATTTT
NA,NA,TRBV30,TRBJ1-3,CAWNSGGDSSGNTIYF,TGTGCCTGGAACTCTGGGGGGGATAGCTCTGGAAACACCATATATTTT
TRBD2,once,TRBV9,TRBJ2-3,CASSHPRSILAGVTDTQYF,TGTGCCAGCAGCCACCCCAGATCCATACTAGCGGGGGTGACAGATACGCAGTATTTT
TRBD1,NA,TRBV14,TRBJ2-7,CASSRNRDRDVYEQYF,TGTGCCAGCAGCCGAAACCGGGACAGGGACGTCTACGAGCAGTACTTC
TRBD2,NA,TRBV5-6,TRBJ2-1,CASSLAGGVNNEQFF,TGTGCCAGCAGCTTGGCGGGGGGGGTGAACAATGAGCAGTTCTTC
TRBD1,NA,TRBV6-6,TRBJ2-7,CASSYAPGQGSGEQYF,TGTGCCAGCAGTTACGCCCCGGGACAGGGGTCCGGGGAGCAGTACTTC
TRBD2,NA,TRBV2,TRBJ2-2,CASSQSGGLGTGELFF,TGTGCCAGCAGCCAGAGCGGGGGGCTCGGTACCGGGGAGCTGTTTTTT
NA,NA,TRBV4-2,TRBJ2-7,CASSQPWTVDYEQYF,TGTGCCAGCAGCCAGCCTTGGACAGTGGACTACGAGCAGTACTTC
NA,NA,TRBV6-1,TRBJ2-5,CASSAREETQYF,TGTGCCAGCAGTGCCAGGGAAGAGACCCAGTACTTC
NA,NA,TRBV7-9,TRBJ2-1,CASSYPPFGEQFF,TGTGCCAGCAGCTACCCCCCTTTCGGTGAGCAGTTCTTC
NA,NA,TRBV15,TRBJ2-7,CATSRDRTSYYEQYF,TGTGCCACCAGCAGAGACCGGACATCCTACTACGAGCAGTACTTC
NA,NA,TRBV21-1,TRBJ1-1,CASSNDPGTQGGNTEAFF,TGTGCCAGCAGCAACGACCCCGGGACTCAGGGGGGGAACACTGAAGCTTTCTTT
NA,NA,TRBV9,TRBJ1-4,CASSVGPNLPFATNEKLFF,TGTGCCAGCAGCGTAGGCCCTAATCTCCCCTTTGCAACTAATGAAAAACTGTTTTTT
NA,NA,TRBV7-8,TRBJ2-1,CASSLLGGAHNEQFF,TGTGCCAGCAGCCTCCTTGGAGGAGCCCACAATGAGCAGTTCTTC
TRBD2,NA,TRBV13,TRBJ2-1,CASSLPSGGDYNEQFF,TGTGCCAGCAGCTTGCCTAGCGGGGGGGACTACAATGAGCAGTTCTTC
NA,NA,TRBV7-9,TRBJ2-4,CASSLEGNPDIQYF,TGTGCCAGCAGCTTAGAGGGGAACCCAGATATTCAGTACTTC
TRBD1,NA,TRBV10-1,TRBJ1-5,CASKGASNQPQHF,TGCGCCAGCAAGGGGGCGAGCAATCAGCCCCAGCATTTT
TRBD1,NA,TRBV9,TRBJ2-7,CASSVVGQGEEQYF,TGTGCCAGCAGCGTAGTGGGACAGGGTGAAGAGCAGTACTTC
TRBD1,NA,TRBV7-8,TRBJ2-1,CASSTGQLDEQFF,TGTGCCAGCAGCACGGGACAGTTAGATGAGCAGTTCTTC
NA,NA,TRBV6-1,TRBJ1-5,CASSEWGGLGQPQHF,TGTGCCAGCAGTGAATGGGGGGGGCTTGGACAGCCCCAGCATTTT
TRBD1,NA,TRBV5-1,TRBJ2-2,CASSPGTGSGAGELFF,TGCGCCAGCAGCCCTGGGACAGGGAGTGGAGCCGGGGAGCTGTTTTTT
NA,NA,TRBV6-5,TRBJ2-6,CASRPVGAGANVLTF,TGTGCCAGCAGACCGGTGGGCGCTGGGGCCAACGTCCTGACTTTC
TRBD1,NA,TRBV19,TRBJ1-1,CASSIGTGSFF,TGTGCCAGTAGTATAGGGACAGGCTCTTTCTTT
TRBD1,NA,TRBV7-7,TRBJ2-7,CASSFGDSYEQYF,TGTGCTAGCAGCTTCGGGGACAGCTACGAGCAGTACTTC
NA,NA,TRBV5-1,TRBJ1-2,CASSQTYLDGYTF,TGCGCCAGCAGCCAGACATATTTGGATGGCTACACCTTC
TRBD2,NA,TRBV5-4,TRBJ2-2,CASQGGSSGRTGELFF,TGTGCCAGCCAAGGGGGGTCTAGCGGGAGGACCGGGGAGCTGTTTTTT
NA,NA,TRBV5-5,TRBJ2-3,CASSWALWGGTDTQYF,TGTGCCAGCAGCTGGGCCTTGTGGGGGGGCACAGATACGCAGTATTTT
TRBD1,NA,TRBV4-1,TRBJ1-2,CASSRAGTGGEIFNYGYTF,TGCGCCAGCAGCCGAGCAGGGACAGGGGGCGAGATTTTTAACTATGGCTACACCTTC
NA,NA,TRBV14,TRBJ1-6,CASSFTGSNSPLHF,TGTGCCAGCAGCTTTACAGGGAGTAATTCACCCCTCCACTTT
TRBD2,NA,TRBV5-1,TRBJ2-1,CASRLSPGLAGDEQFF,TGCGCCAGCAGATTAAGTCCGGGACTAGCGGGAGATGAGCAGTTCTTC
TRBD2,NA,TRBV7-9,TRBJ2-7,CASSPGGYYEQYF,TGTGCCAGCAGCCCCGGGGGGTACTACGAGCAGTACTTC
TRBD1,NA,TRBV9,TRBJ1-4,CASSPGQGREKLFF,TGTGCCAGCAGCCCTGGACAGGGGAGGGAAAAACTGTTTTTT
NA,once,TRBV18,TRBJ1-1,CASSPPHSEAFF,TGTGCCAGCTCACCACCTCACAGTGAAGCTTTCTTT
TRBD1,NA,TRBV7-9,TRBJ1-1,CASSSTDRLNTEAFF,TGTGCCAGCAGCTCAACGGACAGGTTGAACACTGAAGCTTTCTTT
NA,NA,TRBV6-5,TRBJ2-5,CASSETRILGPQYF,TGTGCCAGCAGCGAGACGCGGATCCTGGGGCCCCAGTACTTC
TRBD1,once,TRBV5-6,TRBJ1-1,CASSFGETGGTEAFF,TGTGCCAGCAGCTTTGGGGAGACAGGGGGGACTGAAGCTTTCTTT
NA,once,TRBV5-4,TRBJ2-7,CASSLAGGSYEQYF,TGTGCCAGCAGCTTGGCCGGGGGCTCCTACGAGCAGTACTTC
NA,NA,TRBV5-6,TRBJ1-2,CASSLRGGALGHGYTF,TGTGCCAGCAGCTTGCGGGGGGGGGCGCTCGGTCATGGCTACACCTTC
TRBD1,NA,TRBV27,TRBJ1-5,CASSRITGGPSNQPQHF,TGTGCCAGCAGCCGAATAACAGGGGGTCCCAGCAATCAGCCCCAGCATTTT
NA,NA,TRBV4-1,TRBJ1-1,CASSHSRRPEAFF,TGCGCCAGCAGCCACTCCAGGCGTCCAGAAGCTTTCTTT
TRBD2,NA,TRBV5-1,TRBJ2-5,CASSLSLRTSGVNGETQYF,TGCGCCAGCAGCTTGTCGCTTCGGACTAGCGGGGTTAACGGGGAGACCCAGTACTTC